This TCR beta chain is from a study of cytomegalovirus exposure and HLA in healthy donors. Findings and caveats of the study: Presence/absence analyses rested on an assumption that sequencing depth was roughly uniform across donors. Sequencing likely generated an artifact that appeared as a cluster of highly shared sequence variants. Reports credit the classifier with highly specific, highly sensitive diagnosis of cytomegalovirus status.

The study ran its PCR with 60 Vbeta and 13 Jbeta primers. TCRdb's copy holds only in-frame clones and misses some; the assay was immunoSEQ multiplex PCR. The repertoire holds around 150,000 clones, with roughly 80% as singletons. A note on this clone: Its antigen is unknown.

This CDR3 is 20 amino acids long. Trimming at V came to 0 bases and at J to 1 base, leaving 15 bases not matched to a gene. Germline CDR1 reads LGHNA; CDR2 reads YSLEER. The sequenced sample consisted of PBMCs. The V call is TRBV4-3, the J call TRBJ2-4; 7 bases agree with TRBD2. This clonotype was sampled from a male donor in good health and CMV-seropositive. CDR3 in amino acids: CASSQDGGGPRVGAKNIQYF. CDR3 in DNA: TGCGCCAGCAGCCAAGATGGGGGGGGACCCAGGGTTGGGGCCAAAAACATTCAGTACTTC.